There are a few counts of the clone carrying this T cell receptor (beta chain). Original processing notes: Amplification of reference gene primers was used by the study to estimate nucleated cell counts. Only in-frame clones appear in the TCRdb table, and some are missing; sequencing was by immunoSEQ multiplex PCR. V, J and clone size derive from that table, while D and trimming were established from the DNA sequence. The data contain 150,000 to 200,000 clones, roughly 79% of them singletons. The CDR3 is made up of 12 amino acids. The germline V and J ends were trimmed by 1 base and 4 bases, with 2 bases remaining between them. The germline V gene encodes CDR1 LNHDA and CDR2 SQIVND (reference sequence). This entry comes from a study of blood T cell repertoires in COVID-19. Study as a whole: Donors in the United States, Italy and Spain gave samples during acute or convalescent COVID-19. T cells, B-cell-depleted T cells, or PBMCs provided the cDNA or gDNA that served as material.

The sample was peripheral blood. The J gene is TRBJ1-3, the V gene TRBV19; no clear D. This sequence originates from a woman over 75 with acute or convalescent COVID-19. In DNA, the CDR3 is TGTGCCAGTAGTATAGCGGGAAACACCATATATTTT. It translates to CASSIAGNTIYF.